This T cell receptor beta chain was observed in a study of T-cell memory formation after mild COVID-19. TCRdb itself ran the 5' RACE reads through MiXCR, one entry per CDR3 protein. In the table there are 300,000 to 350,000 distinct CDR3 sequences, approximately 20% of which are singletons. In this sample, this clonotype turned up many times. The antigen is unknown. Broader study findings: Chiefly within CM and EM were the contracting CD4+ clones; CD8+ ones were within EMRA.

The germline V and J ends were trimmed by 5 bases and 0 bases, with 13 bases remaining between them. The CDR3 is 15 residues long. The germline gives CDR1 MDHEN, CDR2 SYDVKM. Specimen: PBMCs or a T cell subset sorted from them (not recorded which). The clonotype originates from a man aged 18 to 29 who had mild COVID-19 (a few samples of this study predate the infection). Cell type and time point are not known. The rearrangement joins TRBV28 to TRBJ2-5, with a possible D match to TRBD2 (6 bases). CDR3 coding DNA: TGTGCCAGCAGTACATCTGGGAGGTACCAAGAGACCCAGTACTTC. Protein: CASSTSGRYQETQYF.